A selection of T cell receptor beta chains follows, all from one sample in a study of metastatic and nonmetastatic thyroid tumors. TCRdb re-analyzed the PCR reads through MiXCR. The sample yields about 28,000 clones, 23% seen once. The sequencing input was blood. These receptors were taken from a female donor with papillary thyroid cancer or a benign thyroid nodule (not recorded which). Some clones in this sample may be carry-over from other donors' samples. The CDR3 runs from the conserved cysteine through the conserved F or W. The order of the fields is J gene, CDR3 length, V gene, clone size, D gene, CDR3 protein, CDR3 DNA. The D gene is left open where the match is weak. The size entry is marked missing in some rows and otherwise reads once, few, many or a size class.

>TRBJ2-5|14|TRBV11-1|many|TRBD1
CASSSDRGRETQYF
TGTGCCAGCAGCTCCGACAGGGGGCGAGAGACCCAGTACTTC
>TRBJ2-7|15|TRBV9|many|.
CASSSRGFTGDEQYF
TGTGCCAGCAGCTCCCGTGGGTTTACGGGGGACGAGCAGTACTTC
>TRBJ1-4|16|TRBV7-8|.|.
CPSRSEGPQIAEKLFF
TGTCCCAGCAGATCCGAGGGACCTCAAATCGCTGAAAAACTGTTTTTT
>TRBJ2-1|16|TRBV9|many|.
CASSAAPEGGGIKQFF
TGTGCCAGCAGCGCAGCCCCCGAGGGGGGGGGTATTAAGCAGTTCTTC
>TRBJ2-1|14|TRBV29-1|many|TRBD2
CSVEMAGESNEQFF
TGCAGCGTTGAGATGGCGGGAGAATCCAATGAGCAGTTCTTC
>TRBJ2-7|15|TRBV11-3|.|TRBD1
CASSRTGTGGGEQYF
TGTGCCAGCAGCCGCACCGGGACAGGGGGCGGCGAGCAGTACTTC
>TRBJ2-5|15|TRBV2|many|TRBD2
CASSGRTSSQETQYF
TGTGCCAGCAGCGGAAGGACTAGCAGCCAAGAGACCCAGTACTTC
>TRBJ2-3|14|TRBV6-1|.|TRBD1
CARSPMTGADTQYF
TGTGCCCGCAGTCCGATGACAGGGGCAGATACGCAGTATTTT
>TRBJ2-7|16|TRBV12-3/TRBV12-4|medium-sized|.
CASSLIGGPRTYEQYF
TGTGCCAGCAGTTTAATCGGGGGACCTAGGACCTACGAGCAGTACTTC
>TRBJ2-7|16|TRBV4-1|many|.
CASSHLLDGGSYEQYF
TGCGCCAGCAGCCACCTTCTTGACGGCGGCTCCTACGAGCAGTACTTC
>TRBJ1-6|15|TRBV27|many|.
CASSSGTVPNSPLHF
TGTGCCAGCAGTTCCGGGACCGTTCCTAATTCACCCCTCCACTTT
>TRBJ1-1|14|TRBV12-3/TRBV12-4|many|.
CASSLEGVGTEAFF
TGTGCCAGCAGTTTAGAGGGAGTGGGCACTGAAGCTTTCTTT
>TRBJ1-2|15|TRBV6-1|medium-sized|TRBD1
CASTLLAGGNYGYTF
TGTGCCAGCACTCTCTTGGCAGGGGGCAACTATGGCTACACCTTC
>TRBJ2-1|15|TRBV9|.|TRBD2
CASILAGGVYNEQFF
TGTGCCAGCATCTTGGCGGGAGGTGTCTACAATGAGCAGTTCTTC
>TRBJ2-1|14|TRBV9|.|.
CASSVYLGRDEQFF
TGTGCCAGCAGCGTATATCTGGGGCGCGATGAGCAGTTCTTC
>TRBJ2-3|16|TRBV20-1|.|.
CSAPSGGGGSTDTQYF
TGCAGTGCCCCCTCTGGAGGTGGGGGAAGCACAGATACGCAGTACTTT
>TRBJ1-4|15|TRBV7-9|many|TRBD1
CASSHPGTGEEKLFF
TGTGCCAGCAGCCATCCCGGGACAGGGGAAGAAAAACTGTTTTTT
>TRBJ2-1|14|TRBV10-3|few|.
CAISDLAEYNEQFF
TGTGCCATCAGTGACTTAGCGGAGTACAATGAGCAGTTCTTC
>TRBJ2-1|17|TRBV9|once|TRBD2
CASSGRVGLAGSNEQFF
TGTGCCAGCAGCGGAAGGGTGGGACTAGCGGGGTCCAATGAGCAGTTCTTC
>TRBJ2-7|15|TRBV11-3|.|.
CASSLARPLSYEQYF
TGTGCCAGCAGCTTAGCGAGGCCCCTCTCCTACGAGCAGTACTTC
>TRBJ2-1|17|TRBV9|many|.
CASSGGRGAVSYNEQFF
TGTGCCAGCAGCGGGGGGAGGGGGGCGGTGTCCTACAATGAGCAGTTCTTC
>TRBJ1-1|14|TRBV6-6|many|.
CASSYLPLNTEAFF
TGTGCCAGCAGTTACTTGCCTTTGAACACTGAAGCTTTCTTT
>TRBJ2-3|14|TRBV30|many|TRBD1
CAWDRGTSTDTQYF
TGTGCCTGGGACAGGGGCACTAGCACAGATACGCAGTATTTT
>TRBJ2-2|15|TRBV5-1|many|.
CASSLEGTNTGELFF
TGCGCCAGCAGCTTGGAGGGTACGAACACCGGGGAGCTGTTTTTT
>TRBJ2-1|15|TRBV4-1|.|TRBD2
CASSQGTSGLNEQFF
TGCGCCAGCAGCCAAGGGACTAGCGGGTTAAATGAGCAGTTCTTC
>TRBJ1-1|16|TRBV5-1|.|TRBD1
CASSLEGQRMNTEAFF
TGCGCCAGCAGCTTGGAGGGACAGAGAATGAACACTGAAGCTTTCTTT
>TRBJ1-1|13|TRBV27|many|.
CASSFGGGTEAFF
TGTGCCAGCAGTTTCGGGGGCGGCACTGAAGCTTTCTTT
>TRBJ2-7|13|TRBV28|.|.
CASSWVSEYEQYF
TGTGCCAGCAGTTGGGTGTCGGAGTACGAGCAGTACTTC
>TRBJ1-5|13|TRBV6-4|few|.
CASSSQFPQPQHF
TGTGCCAGCAGTTCACAGTTCCCCCAGCCCCAGCATTTT
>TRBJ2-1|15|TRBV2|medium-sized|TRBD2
CASSAPLAGHNEQFF
TGTGCCAGCAGCGCCCCACTAGCGGGCCACAATGAGCAGTTCTTC
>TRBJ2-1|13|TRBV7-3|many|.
CASSDPSLGEQFF
TGTGCCAGCAGCGACCCAAGCTTAGGTGAGCAGTTCTTC
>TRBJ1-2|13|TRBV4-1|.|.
CASSQGGNYGYTF
TGCGCCAGCAGCCAAGGAGGAAACTATGGCTACACCTTC
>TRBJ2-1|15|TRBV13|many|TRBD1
CASSLYRGRATEQFF
TGTGCCAGCAGCTTATACAGGGGGCGAGCGACTGAGCAGTTCTTC
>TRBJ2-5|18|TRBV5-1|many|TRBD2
CASSPGLAGGFIQETQYF
TGCGCCAGCAGCCCGGGACTAGCGGGAGGGTTCATCCAAGAGACCCAGTACTTC
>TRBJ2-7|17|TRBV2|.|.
CASSGGKRASETYEQYF
TGTGCCAGCAGTGGTGGGAAAAGGGCTAGCGAGACCTACGAGCAGTACTTC
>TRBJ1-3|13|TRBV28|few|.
CASSFSVRNAIYF
TGTGCCAGCAGTTTTTCTGTGAGAAACGCCATATATTTT
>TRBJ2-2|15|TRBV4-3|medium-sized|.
CASSQDRAITGELFF
TGCGCCAGCAGCCAAGACAGGGCTATCACCGGGGAGCTGTTTTTT
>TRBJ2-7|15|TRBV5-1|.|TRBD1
CASSFQGTEAHEQYF
TGCGCCAGCAGCTTTCAAGGGACAGAAGCCCACGAGCAGTACTTC
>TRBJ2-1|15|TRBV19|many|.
CASSMRQGLYNEQFF
TGTGCCAGTAGTATGAGACAGGGACTGTACAATGAGCAGTTCTTC
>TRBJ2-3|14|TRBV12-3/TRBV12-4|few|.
CTSSLTRSTDMQYF
TGTACCAGCAGTTTAACTAGAAGCACAGATATGCAGTATTTT
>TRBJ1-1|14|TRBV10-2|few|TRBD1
CASSDRQGATEAFF
TGCGCCAGCAGCGATCGACAGGGTGCGACTGAAGCTTTCTTT
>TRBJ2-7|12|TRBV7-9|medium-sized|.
CASSRTDYEQYF
TGTGCCAGCAGCAGGACGGACTACGAGCAGTACTTC
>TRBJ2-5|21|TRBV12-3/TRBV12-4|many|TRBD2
CASSFLARGLAGVRHGETQYF
TGTGCCAGCAGTTTCTTAGCTCGGGGACTAGCGGGAGTGAGGCATGGAGAGACCCAGTACTTC
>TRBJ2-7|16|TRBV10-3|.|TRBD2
CAISVSGDSRAYEQYF
TGTGCAATCAGTGTCAGCGGGGACTCCCGAGCCTACGAGCAGTACTTC
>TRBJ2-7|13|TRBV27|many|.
CASTHPYKGEQYF
TGTGCCAGCACCCATCCGTACAAAGGAGAGCAGTACTTC